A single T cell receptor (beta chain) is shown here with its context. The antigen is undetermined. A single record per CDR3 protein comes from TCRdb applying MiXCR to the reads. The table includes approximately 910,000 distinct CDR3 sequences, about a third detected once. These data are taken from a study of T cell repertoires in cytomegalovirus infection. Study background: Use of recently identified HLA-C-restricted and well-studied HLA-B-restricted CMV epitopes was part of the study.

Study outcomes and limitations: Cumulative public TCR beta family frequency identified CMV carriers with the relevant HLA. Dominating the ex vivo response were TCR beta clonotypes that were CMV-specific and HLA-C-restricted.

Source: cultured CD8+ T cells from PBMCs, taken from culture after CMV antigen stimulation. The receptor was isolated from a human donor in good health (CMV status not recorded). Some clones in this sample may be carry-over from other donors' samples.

In nucleotides, the CDR3 is TGTGCCAGCCCTACCCCGGAGGGGGGGGGTTACAATGAGCAGTTCTTC. Its translation is CASPTPEGGGYNEQFF. The chain uses TRBV7-4 and TRBJ2-1; perhaps TRBD2 as D (7 bases). Per the germline V gene, CDR1 is SGHVT and CDR2 is SQSDAQ. The CDR3 loop spans 16 amino acids. V was trimmed by 8 bases and J by 4 bases, leaving 21 bases between them.